This T cell receptor (beta chain) came from a study of early T cells in non-severe SARS-CoV-2 infection. Study-level background: Bulk RNA taken from unsorted whole blood was sequenced, leaving chains unpaired.

Individual cDNA molecules carried attached unique molecular identifiers. TCRdb re-called the 5' RACE reads with MiXCR, one entry per CDR3 protein. The repertoire holds 55,000 to 75,000 distinct CDR3 sequences, with more than 10% as singletons. In its sample, this clonotype was seen a few times. The CDR3 covers 14 residues. Trimming took 3 bases from V and 9 from J; bases not matched to a gene: 5. The V gene's germline CDR1 is MNHEY and CDR2 SMNVEV (reference sequence). The source is an adult who was a healthcare worker with PCR-confirmed SARS-CoV-2 infection or an uninfected control (not recorded which). The sample was whole blood. J is TRBJ2-1 and V is TRBV27; TRBD2 aligns across 10 bases. CDR3 in amino acids: CASSFSGRAGEQFF. The CDR3 DNA reads as TGTGCCAGCAGTTTCAGCGGGAGGGCCGGTGAGCAGTTCTTC.